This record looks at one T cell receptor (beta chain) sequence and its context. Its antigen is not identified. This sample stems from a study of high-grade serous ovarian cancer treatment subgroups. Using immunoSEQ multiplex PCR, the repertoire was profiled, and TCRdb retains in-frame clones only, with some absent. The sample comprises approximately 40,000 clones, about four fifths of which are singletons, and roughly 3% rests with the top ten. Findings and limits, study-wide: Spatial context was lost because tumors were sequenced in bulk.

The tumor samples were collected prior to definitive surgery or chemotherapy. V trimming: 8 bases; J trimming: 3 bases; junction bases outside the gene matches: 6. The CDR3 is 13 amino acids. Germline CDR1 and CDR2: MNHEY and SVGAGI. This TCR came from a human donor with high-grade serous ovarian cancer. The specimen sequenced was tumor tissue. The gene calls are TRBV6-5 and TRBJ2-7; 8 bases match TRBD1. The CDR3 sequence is CASQTGANYEQYF. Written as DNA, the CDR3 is TGTGCCAGCCAGACAGGGGCCAACTACGAGCAGTACTTC.